The present T cell receptor beta chain was sequenced within a study of shared clonotypes between healthy human individuals. Germline V gene data show CDR1 as MNHNY and CDR2 as SVGAGI (reference sequence). Losses at the gene ends were 0 bases for V and 4 bases for J; bases not matched to a gene: 3. The CDR3 is 16 residues long. TCRdb's table, derived via immunoSEQ multiplex PCR, lists solely in-frame clones and lacks some. The sample has a few million clones; just over 90% are singletons. The sequence derives from a man younger than 35 in good health. The rearrangement joins TRBV6-6 to TRBJ1-5; 10 positions agree with TRBD1. The sequencing sample was made of naive CD4+ T cells sorted from blood. Subset reported: CD45RA+ positively selected. DNA for the CDR3: TGTGCCAGCAGTTACTCGACAGGGGGCCGGAATCAGCCCCAGCATTTT. Translated: CASSYSTGGRNQPQHF.